The next 8 T cell receptor beta chains were all read from a single sample in a study of Ad26.COV2.S vaccination and SARS-CoV-2 variants. Treatment in this sample: roughly 18 received Ad26.COV2.S at low or high dose, single or two shots; 5 received placebo; per-sample allocation not given. The study sampled participants on day 63 after the first vaccine or placebo injection. Measured with immunoSEQ multiplex PCR; TCRdb has only the in-frame clones, and not every one. The data hold over 450,000 clones, with approximately 90% observed a single time. The sequenced sample was peripheral blood, obtained in a trial of Ad26.COV2.S vaccine versus placebo. Receptors originate from a person aged 18-60 years who received the Ad26.COV2.S COVID-19 vaccine or a placebo.

This clone was counted between two and nine times. The chain has TRBV4-2 and TRBJ1-3; D not certain. Trimming took off 1 base at V and 0 bases at J, with 16 bases between the two ends. Germline CDR1 is LGHNA and CDR2 is YNFKEQ. The CDR3 runs to 18 residues. CDR3 in DNA: TGTGCCAGCAGCCAAGTTCTAGGGATGGGGAGCTCTGGAAACACCATATATTTT. Translating gives CASSQVLGMGSSGNTIYF.

A word on this clone: Given the absence of the conserved phenylalanine or tryptophan at the CDR3 end, a read error is likely. The DNA is left out, because the CDR3 cannot be placed on it with certainty; the CDR3 is given as TCRdb lists it. The rearrangement links TRBV6-1 to TRBJ2-7; the table's D call TRBD1 went unverified against the DNA. The CDR3 has 12 residues if both end residues are counted. Germline CDR1 MNHNS, CDR2 SASEGT. The CDR3 reads CASSESYQGPFL.

J is TRBJ1-5 and V is TRBV19; maybe TRBD1 (5 bases). Germline V lookup: CDR1 LNHDA, CDR2 SQIVND (reference sequence). This CDR3 is built from 15 residues. The ends were cut back, 5 bases at V and 9 bases at J, with 20 bases in the middle. CDR3 sequence: CASSVGTSRRGPQHF. The CDR3 DNA sequence: TGTGCCAGTAGTGTCGGGACTTCCCGGCGGGGGCCCCAGCATTTT.

The CDR3 here is CASSERLADSYEQYF. Here the CDR3 DNA reads TGTGCCAGCAGTGAACGACTAGCGGACTCCTACGAGCAGTACTTC. The V and J genes are TRBV6-1 and TRBJ2-7, with 9 bases identical to TRBD2. Germline CDR1 MNHNS, CDR2 SASEGT. V was clipped by 2 bases and J by 0 bases; unmatched bases: 2. The CDR3 extends over 15 amino acids.

The chain combines TRBV27 with TRBJ2-7; possible D gene TRBD2, 6 bases. The germline gives CDR1 MNHEY, CDR2 SMNVEV (reference sequence). This CDR3 has 13 amino acids. V gave up 2 bases and J gave up 1 base, with 6 bases separating them. The CDR3 here is CASSLGGSYEQYF. The CDR3 DNA follows: TGTGCCAGCAGTTTAGGGGGGTCCTACGAGCAGTACTTC.

CDR3 in amino acids: CASSTQSTGSWAFF. The CDR3 nucleotides are TGTGCCAGCAGCACCCAGAGCACGGGTTCGTGGGCTTTCTTT. The genes are TRBV9 and TRBJ1-1, with D hard to call. The CDR3 spans 14 residues. The germline gives CDR1 SGDLS, CDR2 YYNGEE. The ends were cut back, 4 bases at V and 11 bases at J, with 21 bases in the middle.

This chain links TRBV7-9 with TRBJ1-4; 10 bases are shared with TRBD1. The V and J ends lost 8 bases and 5 bases, in that order; junction bases with no gene match: 5. Germline CDR1 and CDR2: SEHNR and FQNEAQ (reference sequence). The CDR3 runs 14 residues. In nucleotides, the CDR3 is TGTGCCAGCTGTCCGGGACAGGGGAATGAAAAACTGTTTTTT. Translated: CASCPGQGNEKLFF.

This chain links TRBV5-5 with TRBJ1-1, with no clear D. V lost 2 bases, J lost 2 bases, and 16 bases lay in between. This CDR3 is 16 amino acids long. The germline V gene has CDR1 SGHKS and CDR2 YYEKEE (reference sequence). CDR3 residues: CASSLLARLRNTEAFF. DNA of the CDR3: TGTGCCAGCAGCTTACTGGCTCGGCTCAGAAACACTGAAGCTTTCTTT.